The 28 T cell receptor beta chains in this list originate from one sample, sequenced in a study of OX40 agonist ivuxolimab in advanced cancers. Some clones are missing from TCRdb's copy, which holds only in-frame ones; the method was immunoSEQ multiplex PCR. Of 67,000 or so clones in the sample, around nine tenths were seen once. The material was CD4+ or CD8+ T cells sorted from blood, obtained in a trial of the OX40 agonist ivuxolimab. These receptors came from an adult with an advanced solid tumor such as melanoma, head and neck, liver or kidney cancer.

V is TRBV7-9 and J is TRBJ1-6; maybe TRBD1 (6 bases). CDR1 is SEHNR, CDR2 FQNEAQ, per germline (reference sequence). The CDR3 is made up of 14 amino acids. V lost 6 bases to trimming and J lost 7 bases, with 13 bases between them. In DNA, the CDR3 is TGTGCCAGCAGTCGCCGGGACAAAAATTCACCCCTCCACTTT. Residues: CASSRRDKNSPLHF.

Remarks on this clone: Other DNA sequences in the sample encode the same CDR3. This CDR3 is CASSYYSGVQPQHF. In DNA form, the CDR3 reads TGTGCCAGCAGTTATTACTCAGGGGTTCAGCCCCAGCATTTT. V is TRBV6-5 and J is TRBJ1-5, with TRBD1 as a possible D gene (6 bases). There are 14 residues in the CDR3. CDR1 is MNHEY and CDR2 is SVGAGI in the germline V gene. Trimming pared 3 bases from V and 6 bases from J, leaving 12 bases between.

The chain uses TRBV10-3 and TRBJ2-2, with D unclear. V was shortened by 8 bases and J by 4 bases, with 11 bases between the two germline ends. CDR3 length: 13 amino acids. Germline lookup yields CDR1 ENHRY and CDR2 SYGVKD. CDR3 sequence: CAIRGMGTGELFF. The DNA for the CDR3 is TGTGCCATCCGAGGAATGGGCACCGGGGAGCTGTTTTTT.

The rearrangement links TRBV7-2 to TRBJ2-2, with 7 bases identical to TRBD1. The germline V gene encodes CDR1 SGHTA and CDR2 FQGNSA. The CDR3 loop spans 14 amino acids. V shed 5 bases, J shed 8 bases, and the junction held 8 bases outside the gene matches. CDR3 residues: CASSTHRGRGELFF. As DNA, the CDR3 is TGTGCCAGCAGCACACACAGGGGCAGGGGGGAGCTGTTTTTT.

CDR3 amino acids: CSVVEGTGTYEQYF. The CDR3 nucleotides read TGCAGCGTTGTTGAGGGGACAGGGACCTACGAGCAGTACTTC. V usage is TRBV29-1 and J usage is TRBJ2-7, with 9 bases identical to TRBD1. Trimming removed 4 bases from V and 2 bases from J; junction bases left unmatched: 6. This CDR3 spans 14 amino acids. The germline V gene has CDR1 SQVTM and CDR2 ANQGSEA.

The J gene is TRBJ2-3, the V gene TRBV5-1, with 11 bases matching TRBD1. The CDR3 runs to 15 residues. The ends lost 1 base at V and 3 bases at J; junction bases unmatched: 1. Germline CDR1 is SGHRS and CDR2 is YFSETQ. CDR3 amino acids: CASSLWDRGTDTQYF. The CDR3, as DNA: TGCGCCAGCAGCTTGTGGGACAGGGGGACAGATACGCAGTATTTT. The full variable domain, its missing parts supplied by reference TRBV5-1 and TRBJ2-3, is KAGVTQTPRYLIKTRGQQVTLSCSPISGHRSVSWYQQTPGQGLQFLFEYFSETQRNKGNFPGRFSGRQFSNSRSEMNVSTLELGDSALYLCASSLWDRGTDTQYFGPGTRLTVL.

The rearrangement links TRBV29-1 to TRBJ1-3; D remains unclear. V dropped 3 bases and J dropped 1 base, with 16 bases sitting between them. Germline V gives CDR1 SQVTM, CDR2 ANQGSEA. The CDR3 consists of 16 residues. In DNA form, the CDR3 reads TGCAGCGTTGATTCGGCGGGTGGACCATCTGGAAACACCATATATTTT. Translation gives CSVDSAGGPSGNTIYF.

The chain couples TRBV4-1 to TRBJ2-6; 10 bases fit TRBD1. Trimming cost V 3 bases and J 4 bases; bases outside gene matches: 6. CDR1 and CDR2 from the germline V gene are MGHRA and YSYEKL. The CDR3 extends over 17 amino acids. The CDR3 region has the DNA TGCGCCAGCAGCCAGTCGGGACAGGGGAGGGGGGCCAACGTCCTGACTTTC. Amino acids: CASSQSGQGRGANVLTF.

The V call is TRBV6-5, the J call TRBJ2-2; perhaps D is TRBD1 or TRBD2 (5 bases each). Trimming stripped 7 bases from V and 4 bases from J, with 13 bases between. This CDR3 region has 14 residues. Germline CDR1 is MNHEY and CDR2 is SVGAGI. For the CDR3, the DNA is TGTGCCAGCATCCAGAGGGACGGCACCGGGGAGCTGTTTTTT. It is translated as CASIQRDGTGELFF.

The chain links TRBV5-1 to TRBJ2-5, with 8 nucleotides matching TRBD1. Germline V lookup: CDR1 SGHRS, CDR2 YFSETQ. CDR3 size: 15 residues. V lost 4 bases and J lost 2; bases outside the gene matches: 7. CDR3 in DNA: TGCGCCAGCAGCCGGACAGGGCAAATACAAGAGACCCAGTACTTC. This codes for CASSRTGQIQETQYF.

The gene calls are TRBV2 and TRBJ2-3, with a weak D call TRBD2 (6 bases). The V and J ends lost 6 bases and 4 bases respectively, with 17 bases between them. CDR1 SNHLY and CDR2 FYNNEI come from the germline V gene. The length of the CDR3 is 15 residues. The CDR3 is CASSRMGGLADTQYF. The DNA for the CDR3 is TGTGCCAGCAGCAGAATGGGGGGTTTGGCAGATACGCAGTATTTT.

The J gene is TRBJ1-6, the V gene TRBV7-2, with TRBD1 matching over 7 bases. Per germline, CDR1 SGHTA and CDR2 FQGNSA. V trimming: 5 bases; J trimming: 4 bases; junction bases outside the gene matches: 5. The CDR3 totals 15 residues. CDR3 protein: CASSTPGQYNSPLHF. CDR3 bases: TGTGCCAGCAGCACCCCGGGACAGTATAATTCACCCCTCCACTTT.

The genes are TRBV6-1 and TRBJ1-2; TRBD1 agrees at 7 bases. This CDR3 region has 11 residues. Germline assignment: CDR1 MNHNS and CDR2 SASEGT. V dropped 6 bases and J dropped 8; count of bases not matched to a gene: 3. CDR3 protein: CASSRQGGYTF. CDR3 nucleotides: TGTGCCAGCAGCCGACAGGGAGGCTACACCTTC.

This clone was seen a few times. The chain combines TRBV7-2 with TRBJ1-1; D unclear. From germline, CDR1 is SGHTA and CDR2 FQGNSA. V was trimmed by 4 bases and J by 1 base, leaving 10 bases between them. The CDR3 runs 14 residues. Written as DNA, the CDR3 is TGTGCCAGCAGCTCGACACCGACGAACACTGAAGCTTTCTTT. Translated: CASSSTPTNTEAFF.

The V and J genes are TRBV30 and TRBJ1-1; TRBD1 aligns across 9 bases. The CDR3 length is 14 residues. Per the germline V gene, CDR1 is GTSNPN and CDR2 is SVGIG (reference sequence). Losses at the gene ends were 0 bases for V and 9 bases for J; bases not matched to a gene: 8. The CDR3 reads CAWSVYETGGKAFF. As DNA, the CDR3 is TGTGCCTGGAGTGTTTATGAAACAGGGGGCAAAGCTTTCTTT.

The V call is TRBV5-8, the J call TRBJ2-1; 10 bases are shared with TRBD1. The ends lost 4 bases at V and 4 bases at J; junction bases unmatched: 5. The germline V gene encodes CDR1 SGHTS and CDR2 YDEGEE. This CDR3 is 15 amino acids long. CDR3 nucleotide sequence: TGTGCCAGCAGCCCCGGGACAGGGGTATACAATGAGCAGTTCTTC. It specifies CASSPGTGVYNEQFF.

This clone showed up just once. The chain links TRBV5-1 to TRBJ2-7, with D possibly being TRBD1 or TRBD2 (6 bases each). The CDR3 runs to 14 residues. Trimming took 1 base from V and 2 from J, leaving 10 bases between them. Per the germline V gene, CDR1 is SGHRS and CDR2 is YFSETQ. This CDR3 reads CASSLSGDTYEQYF. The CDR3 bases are TGCGCCAGCAGCTTGTCGGGGGACACCTACGAGCAGTACTTC.

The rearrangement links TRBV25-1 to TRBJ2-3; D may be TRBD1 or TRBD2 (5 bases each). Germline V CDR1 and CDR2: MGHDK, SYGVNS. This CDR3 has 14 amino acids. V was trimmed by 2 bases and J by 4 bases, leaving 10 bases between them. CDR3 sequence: CASSETTGPDTQYF. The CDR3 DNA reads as TGTGCCAGCAGTGAAACGACGGGGCCAGATACGCAGTATTTT. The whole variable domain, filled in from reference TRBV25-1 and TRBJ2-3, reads EADIYQTPRYLVIGTGKKITLECSQTMGHDKMYWYQQDPGMELHLIHYSYGVNSTEKGDLSSESTVSRIRTEHFPLTLESARPSHTSQYLCASSETTGPDTQYFGPGTRLTVL.

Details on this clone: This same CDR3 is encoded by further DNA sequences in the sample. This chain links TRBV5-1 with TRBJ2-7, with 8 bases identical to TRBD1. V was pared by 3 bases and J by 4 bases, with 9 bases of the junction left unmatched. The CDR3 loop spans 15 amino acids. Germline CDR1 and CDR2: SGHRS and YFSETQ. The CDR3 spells CASSSRGQGSYEQYF. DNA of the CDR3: TGCGCCAGCAGCTCCAGAGGACAGGGTTCTTACGAGCAGTACTTC.

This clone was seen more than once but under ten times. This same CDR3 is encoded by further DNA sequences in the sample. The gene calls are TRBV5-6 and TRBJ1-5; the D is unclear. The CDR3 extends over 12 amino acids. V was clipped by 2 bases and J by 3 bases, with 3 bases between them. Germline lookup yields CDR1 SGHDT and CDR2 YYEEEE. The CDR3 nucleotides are TGTGCCAGCAGCTTACCCAATCAGCCCCAGCATTTT. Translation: CASSLPNQPQHF.

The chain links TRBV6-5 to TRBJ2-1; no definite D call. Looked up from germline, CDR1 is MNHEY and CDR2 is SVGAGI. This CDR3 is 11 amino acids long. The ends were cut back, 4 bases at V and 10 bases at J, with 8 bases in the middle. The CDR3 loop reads CASSSPIEQFF. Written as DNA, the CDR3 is TGTGCCAGCAGTTCCCCCATCGAGCAGTTCTTC.

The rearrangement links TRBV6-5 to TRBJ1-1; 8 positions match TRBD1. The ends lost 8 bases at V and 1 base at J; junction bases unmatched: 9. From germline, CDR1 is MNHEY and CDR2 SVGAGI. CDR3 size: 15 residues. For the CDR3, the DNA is TGTGCCAGCTACGACAGGGGCGGACGGAACACTGAAGCTTTCTTT. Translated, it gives CASYDRGGRNTEAFF.

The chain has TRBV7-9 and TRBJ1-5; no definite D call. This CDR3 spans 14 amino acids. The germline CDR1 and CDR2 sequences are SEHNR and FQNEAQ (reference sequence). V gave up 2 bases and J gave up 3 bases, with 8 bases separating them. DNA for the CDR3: TGTGCCAGCAGCTTAAGCAGCGACAATCAGCCCCAGCATTTT. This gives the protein CASSLSSDNQPQHF.

The CDR3 region is CASSFGSYGADTQYF. The CDR3 nucleotides read TGCGCCAGCAGCTTCGGATCGTATGGTGCAGATACGCAGTATTTT. The chain carries TRBV5-1 and TRBJ2-3; the D is unclear. Trimming removed 2 bases at V and 4 bases at J, with 14 bases between. Germline V gene lookup returns CDR1 SGHRS and CDR2 YFSETQ. The CDR3 sequence is 15 residues long.

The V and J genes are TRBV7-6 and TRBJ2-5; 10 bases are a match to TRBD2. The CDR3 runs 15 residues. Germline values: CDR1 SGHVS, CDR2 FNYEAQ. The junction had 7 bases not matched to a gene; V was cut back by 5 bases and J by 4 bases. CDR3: CASSTTGTSVETQYF. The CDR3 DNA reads TGTGCCAGCAGCACCACCGGGACTAGCGTAGAGACCCAGTACTTC. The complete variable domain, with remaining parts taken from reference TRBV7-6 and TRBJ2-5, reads GAGVSQSPRYKVTKRGQDVALRCDPISGHVSLYWYRQALGQGPEFLTYFNYEAQQDKSGLPNDRFSAERPEGSISTLTIQRTEQRDSAMYRCASSTTGTSVETQYFGPGTRLLVL.

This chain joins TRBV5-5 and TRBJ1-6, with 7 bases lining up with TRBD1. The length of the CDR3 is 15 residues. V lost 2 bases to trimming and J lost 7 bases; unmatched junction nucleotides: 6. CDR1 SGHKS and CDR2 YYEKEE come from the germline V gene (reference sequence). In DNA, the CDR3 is TGTGCCAGCAGCTTAACGGGACAGAAAAATTCACCCCTCCACTTT. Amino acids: CASSLTGQKNSPLHF.

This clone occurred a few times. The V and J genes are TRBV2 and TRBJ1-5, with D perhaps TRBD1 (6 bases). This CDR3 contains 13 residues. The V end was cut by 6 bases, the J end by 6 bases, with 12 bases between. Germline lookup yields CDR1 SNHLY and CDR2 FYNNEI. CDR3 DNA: TGTGCCAGCAGAAAGGAGGGGGGTCAGCCCCAGCATTTT. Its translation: CASRKEGGQPQHF.

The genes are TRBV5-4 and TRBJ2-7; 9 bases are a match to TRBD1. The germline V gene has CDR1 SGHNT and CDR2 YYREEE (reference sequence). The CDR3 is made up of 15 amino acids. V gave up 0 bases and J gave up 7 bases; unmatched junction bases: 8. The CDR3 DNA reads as TGTGCCAGCAGCTTGGCGGGACAGGGTGTACGAGAGCAGTACTTC. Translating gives CASSLAGQGVREQYF.